Listed here are 24 T cell receptor beta chains from one sample, sequenced in a study of T cell clonality in common variable immunodeficiency (dated by TCRdb to about 2015). Library preparation used the immunoSEQ multiplex PCR assay. TCRdb holds this immuneACCESS table with in-frame rearrangements only. Some clones are missing; in checked studies, unresolved V genes explain under half, and the rest has no known cause. The sample counts tens of thousands of clones, each observed more than once. The ten top clones hold about 1.7% of the sample. Sequenced material: peripheral blood mononuclear cells. These receptors originate from a person aged 18-69 years in good health.

Many counts were recorded for this clone. Sequencing ends 3 residues short of the CDR3 end; the germline J gene provides the rest. V and J are TRBV30 and TRBJ2-2, with a tentative D call TRBD2 (6 bases). Germline CDR1 and CDR2: GTSNPN and SVGIG (reference sequence). V dropped 4 bases and J dropped 2 bases, with 11 bases sitting between them. The CDR3 has 14 residues. The CDR3 region is CAWTGLLNTGELFF. Incomplete CDR3 DNA: TGTGCCTGGACCGGACTACTAAACACCGGGGAG. The full variable domain, in which reference TRBV30 and TRBJ2-2 provide the parts outside the CDR3, is SQTIHQWPATLVQPVGSPLSLECTVEGTSNPNLYWYRQAAGRGLQLLFYSVGIGQISSEVPQNLSASRPQDRQFILSSKKLLLSDSGFYLCAWTGLLNTGELFFGEGSRLTVL.

Notes on this clone: A much more abundant neighbour one base away suggests this may be a read error. The DNA ends 3 residues before the CDR3 does, and the rest of the CDR3 is filled in from the germline J gene. The chain uses TRBV5-6 and TRBJ2-5, with 7 positions matching TRBD1. Per germline, CDR1 SGHDT and CDR2 YYEEEE. This CDR3 has 13 residues. CDR3 in amino acids: CASRDSNADTQYF. CDR3 bases read: TGTGCCAGCCGGGACAGTAACGCAGATACC.

This clone was picked up many times. The CDR3 extends 3 residues past the end of the read, so its final part is completed from the germline J gene. The chain has TRBV5-1 and TRBJ1-2; the match to TRBD1 covers 8 bases. The V gene end was trimmed by 3 bases and the J gene end by 2 bases; junction bases not matched to a gene: 6. Looked up from germline, CDR1 is SGHRS and CDR2 is YFSETQ. The CDR3 extends over 15 amino acids. CDR3 loop: CASSSGTGVNYGYTF. CDR3 DNA (partial): TGCGCCAGCAGCTCGGGGACAGGAGTGAACTATGGC.

This clone was counted many times. The read stops 3 residues short of the end of the CDR3; the missing end is completed from the germline J gene. The V gene is TRBV6-1, the J gene TRBJ1-2, with a possible D match to TRBD1 (5 bases). This CDR3 has 17 amino acids. The germline V gene encodes CDR1 MNHNS and CDR2 SASEGT. With 1 base removed from V and 2 bases from J, the gap between germline ends came to 17 bases. This chain's CDR3 is CASSEGPRAVGNYGYTF. The CDR3 DNA, read in part, is TGTGCCAGCAGTGAAGGCCCCAGGGCAGTAGGGAACTATGGC.

This clone has at least ten counts. The missing CDR3 end, 3 residues past where the read stops, is filled in from the germline J gene. V usage is TRBV29-1 and J usage is TRBJ1-1; D gene unclear. The CDR3 length is 13 residues. The ends were cut back, 4 bases at V and 3 bases at J, with 12 bases in the middle. The germline V gene encodes CDR1 SQVTM and CDR2 ANQGSEA. CDR3 amino acids: CSVGRGDYTEAFF. The DNA read from the CDR3 is TGCAGCGTTGGGCGGGGAGATTACACTGAA.

This clone showed up many times. The CDR3 end falls 3 residues outside the read, so it is completed with the germline J gene. The chain recombines TRBV18 with TRBJ1-3; TRBD1 aligns across 7 bases. Germline CDR1 is KGHSH and CDR2 is LQKENI. Losses at the gene ends were 5 bases for V and 5 bases for J; bases not matched to a gene: 6. This CDR3 has 14 residues. Partial CDR3 DNA: TGTGCCAGCTCAACGACAGGGTATAGAAACACC. Translating it yields CASSTTGYRNT. The complete CDR3 protein is CASSTTGYRNTIYF.

Ten or more counts support this clone. The CDR3 spells CASSSHLSDEQFF. CDR3 DNA, as far as it was read: TGTGCCAGCAGCTCCCACCTGTCGGATGAG. This sequence joins TRBV7-9 and TRBJ2-1, with D uncertain. The read is 3 residues too short to cover the CDR3 end, so that end is filled in from the germline J gene. Between the trimmed V and J ends, which lost 4 bases and 8 bases, there was a span of 12 bases. CDR1 and CDR2 (germline): SEHNR, FQNEAQ (reference sequence). The CDR3 has 13 amino acids. The full variable domain, with the rest looked up from reference TRBV7-9 and TRBJ2-1, is DTGVSQNPRHKITKRGQNVTFRCDPISEHNRLYWYRQTLGQGPEFLTYFQNEAQLEKSRLLSDRFSAERPKGSFSTLEIQRTEQGDSAMYLCASSSHLSDEQFFGPGTRLTVL.

This clone came up many times. The DNA ends 3 residues before the CDR3 does, and the rest of the CDR3 is filled in from the germline J gene. The chain uses TRBV11-2 and TRBJ2-7; no clear D. The CDR3 runs to 14 residues. Germline-derived CDR1 and CDR2 are SGHAT and FQNNGV. Trimming left V 0 bases short and J 0 bases short, with 6 bases between. CDR3 DNA, as far as it was read: TGTGCCAGCAGCTTAGATTACAACTCCTACGAG. It translates to CASSLDYNSYE. The CDR3 in its entirety is CASSLDYNSYEQYF.

This clone was picked up many times. The CDR3: CASSYTGDRPQHF. The CDR3 DNA, read in part, is TGTGCCAGCAGTTACACAGGGGATCGCCCC. The V gene is TRBV6-2 or TRBV6-3, the J gene TRBJ1-5; 7 bases match TRBD1. The DNA ends 3 residues before the CDR3 does, and the rest of the CDR3 is filled in from the germline J gene. The CDR3 spans 13 residues. The germline V gene encodes CDR1 MNHEY and CDR2 SVGEGT.

The sample holds many counts of this clone. The CDR3 end falls 3 residues outside the read, so it is completed with the germline J gene. This sequence joins TRBV18 and TRBJ1-4; D is unclear. Germline CDR1 is KGHSH and CDR2 is LQKENI. The CDR3 spans 16 residues. V was trimmed by 5 bases and J by 0 bases, leaving 13 bases between them. The CDR3: CASSEGLLATNEKLFF. CDR3 DNA (partial): TGTGCCAGCTCAGAAGGTCTCCTAGCAACTAATGAAAAA. The full variable domain, in which reference TRBV18 and TRBJ1-4 provide the parts outside the CDR3, is NAGVMQNPRHLVRRRGQEARLRCSPMKGHSHVYWYRQLPEEGLKFMVYLQKENIIDESGMPKERFSAEFPKEGPSILRIQQVVRGDSAAYFCASSEGLLATNEKLFFGSGTQLSVL.

This clone was recorded at least ten times. With the read ending 3 residues before the CDR3 end, the germline J gene is used to fill in that end. V and J are TRBV19 and TRBJ2-2; D tentatively reads TRBD1 or TRBD2 (7 bases each). Deletions cut 4 bases from V and 4 bases from J, with 16 bases between. The germline CDR1 and CDR2 sequences are LNHDA and SQIVND (reference sequence). This CDR3 spans 16 amino acids. The part of the CDR3 DNA that was read is TGTGCCAGTAGTACCCGGGGAGGGGGCGGCACCGGGGAG. Translation gives CASSTRGGGGTGE. The whole CDR3 protein reads CASSTRGGGGTGELFF.

This clone was observed at least ten times. The missing CDR3 end, 3 residues past where the read stops, is filled in from the germline J gene. The genes are TRBV7-3 and TRBJ2-1; TRBD2 agrees at 9 bases. The CDR3 has 15 residues. Germline CDR1 SGHTA, CDR2 FQGTGA. V lost 2 bases to trimming and J lost 8 bases; unmatched junction nucleotides: 7. CDR3 bases read: TGTGCCAGCAGCTTACATGCGGGAGGGCCGGATGAG. Translation gives CASSLHAGGPDE. The CDR3 as a whole reads CASSLHAGGPDEQFF.

This clone was recorded at least ten times. The CDR3 end is not reached by the read, which stops 3 residues before it; the germline J gene fills it in. V and J are TRBV5-4 and TRBJ2-7, with 9 nucleotides matching TRBD2. V shed 3 bases and J 0 bases; nucleotides not matched to a gene: 4. Germline V gene sequence: CDR1 SGHNT, CDR2 YYREEE (reference sequence). The CDR3 has 15 amino acids. The CDR3 loop is CASSSLAGDSYEQYF. CDR3 DNA, as far as it was read: TGTGCCAGCAGCTCTTTAGCGGGAGACTCCTACGAG.

This clone was counted at least ten times. The read ends 3 residues shy of where the CDR3 ends; the end is completed using the germline J gene. The V call is TRBV7-3, the J call TRBJ2-7, with D unclear. The CDR3 has 15 residues. Germline CDR1 SGHTA, CDR2 FQGTGA. Trimming left V 0 bases short and J 0 bases short, with 9 bases between. CDR3 amino acids: CASSLTGSHSYEQYF. Partial CDR3 DNA: TGTGCCAGCAGCTTAACTGGCTCGCACTCCTACGAG.

This clone came up many times. The read halts 3 residues ahead of the CDR3 end, with the missing end drawn from the germline J gene. The V gene is TRBV6-1, the J gene TRBJ2-3; tentatively, D is TRBD2 (6 bases). Germline V gene sequence: CDR1 MNHNS, CDR2 SASEGT. The CDR3 loop spans 15 amino acids. V was pared by 4 bases and J by 5 bases, with 16 bases between. The part of the CDR3 DNA that was read is TGTGCCAGCAGTGGCCCGGGGGTTCGGAGAGATACG. Translated: CASSGPGVRRDT. The entire CDR3 protein is CASSGPGVRRDTQYF.

This clone was counted at least ten times. The CDR3 end lies 3 residues beyond the end of the read and is filled in from the germline J gene. This chain uses TRBV19 with TRBJ1-2, with TRBD1 matching over 9 bases. The CDR3 consists of 13 residues. The germline V gene encodes CDR1 LNHDA and CDR2 SQIVND (reference sequence). The CDR3 bases that were read are TGTGCCAGTAGTACACAGGGGGCGCAGGGC. Amino acids: CASSTQGAQG. The entire CDR3 sequence reads CASSTQGAQGYTF.

This clone was seen at least ten times. Sequencing ends 3 residues short of the CDR3 end; the germline J gene provides the rest. The chain employs TRBV2 and TRBJ2-5; 9 bases agree with TRBD1. Unmatched junction bases numbered 7, after V lost 0 bases and J lost 2 bases. CDR3 length equals 17 residues. In germline, CDR1 is SNHLY, CDR2 FYNNEI. CDR3 sequence reads: CASSEALWTGDQETQYF. The part of the CDR3 DNA that was read is TGTGCCAGCAGTGAAGCCCTGTGGACAGGGGATCAAGAGACC.

This clone was counted ten times or more. The sequence runs out 3 residues before the end of the CDR3; the remainder is reconstructed from the germline J gene. This chain connects TRBV6-1 to TRBJ1-2; D possibly corresponds to TRBD1 (6 bases). The ends were cut back, 4 bases at V and 4 bases at J, with 13 bases in the middle. This CDR3 has 14 residues. Germline lookup yields CDR1 MNHNS and CDR2 SASEGT. CDR3 loop: CASSAEGGGYGYTF. The part of the CDR3 DNA that was read is TGTGCCAGCAGTGCCGAAGGAGGGGGCTATGGC.

This clone showed up many times. The read ends 3 residues before the CDR3 terminus; that terminus is restored from the germline J gene. V and J are TRBV7-6 and TRBJ2-2; 12 nucleotides agree with TRBD1. The CDR3 sequence is 16 residues long. Germline V lookup: CDR1 SGHVS, CDR2 FNYEAQ. Trimming took 5 bases from V and 4 from J; bases not matched to a gene: 5. The CDR3 bases that were read are TGTGCCAGCAGCCCGGGACAGGGGGCACGCACCGGGGAG. Protein: CASSPGQGARTGE. The whole CDR3 protein reads CASSPGQGARTGELFF.

This clone has ten or more counts. The read ends 3 residues before the CDR3 terminus; that terminus is restored from the germline J gene. The gene calls are TRBV2 and TRBJ1-2; 8 nucleotides agree with TRBD1. The J segment lost 7 bases and the V segment lost 1 base, leaving 5 bases of the junction unmatched. CDR1 is SNHLY and CDR2 is FYNNEI in the germline V gene. CDR3 length equals 14 residues. This chain's CDR3 is CASSEGTGLSGYTF. CDR3 DNA (partial): TGTGCCAGCAGTGAAGGGACAGGGCTTTCTGGC.

This clone was seen many times. The CDR3 is cut off 3 residues early in the read; its end comes from the germline J gene. This sequence joins TRBV12-3 or TRBV12-4 and TRBJ2-2, with D possibly being TRBD1 (5 bases). This CDR3 contains 15 residues. V shed 2 bases and J shed 1 base, with 8 bases lying between them. The CDR3 is CASSLRQGNTGELFF. The part of the CDR3 DNA that was read is TGTGCCAGCAGTTTAAGGCAGGGGAACACCGGGGAG.

This clone was counted ten times or more. The read terminates 3 residues before the CDR3 end, so the remaining end is supplied by the germline J gene. The chain combines TRBV20-1 with TRBJ2-1; 10 positions agree with TRBD2. Germline values: CDR1 DFQATT, CDR2 SNEGSKA (reference sequence). There are 14 residues in the CDR3. Trimming removed 4 bases from V and 3 bases from J; junction bases left unmatched: 3. The CDR3 spells CSATKREGYNEQFF. The covered CDR3 bases are TGCAGTGCTACTAAGCGGGAGGGCTACAATGAG.

The table lists this clone with many counts. With the read ending 3 residues before the CDR3 end, the germline J gene is used to fill in that end. V is TRBV11-2 and J is TRBJ2-3; unclear D gene. The V gene lost 0 bases and the J gene lost 0 bases, with 4 bases spanning the gap. The CDR3 runs to 14 residues. Germline V lookup: CDR1 SGHAT, CDR2 FQNNGV. The CDR3 here is CASSLEASTDTQYF. The covered CDR3 bases are TGTGCCAGCAGCTTAGAAGCCAGCACAGATACG.

The sample holds many counts of this clone. The read stops 3 residues short of the end of the CDR3; the missing end is completed from the germline J gene. The chain recombines TRBV20-1 with TRBJ1-4; D perhaps matches TRBD1 (6 bases). Germline V CDR1 and CDR2: DFQATT, SNEGSKA (reference sequence). V shed 4 bases and J shed 8 bases, with 20 bases lying between them. CDR3 size: 15 residues. Incomplete CDR3 DNA: TGCAGTGCTAAAAACAGGGCCGGGGCGTCCGAAAAA. Translation: CSAKNRAGASEK. The full CDR3 protein is CSAKNRAGASEKLFF.